This section outlines one T cell receptor beta chain sequence together with its context. Antigen: not known. An equimolar mix of two oligonucleotides served as the beta constant-region primer for TRBC1 and TRBC2. TCRdb processed the UMI-ligation and nested PCR reads anew with MiXCR; each CDR3 protein has one entry. The sample has roughly 91,000 distinct CDR3 sequences; around 14% are singletons. This specimen comes from a study of naive and memory T cell subsets. Germline V lookup: CDR1 LGHDT, CDR2 YNNKEL (reference sequence). This CDR3 spans 19 amino acids. Germline trimming cut 5 bases from V and 1 base from J; bases unmatched to any gene: 11. Study-wide results and limits: Gini index rose across naive, CM, EM and EMRA in CD4 and CD8. TCR abundance followed a power law differing between naive and memory subsets.

The origin of this receptor is a human donor in good health. Sequenced material: central memory CD4+ T cells from blood. The chain joins TRBV3-1 to TRBJ2-3, with TRBD2 matching over 14 bases. CDR3 region: CASSGGLAGVWRGTDTQYF. DNA for the CDR3: TGTGCCAGCAGCGGGGGACTAGCGGGAGTTTGGAGGGGCACAGATACGCAGTATTTT.